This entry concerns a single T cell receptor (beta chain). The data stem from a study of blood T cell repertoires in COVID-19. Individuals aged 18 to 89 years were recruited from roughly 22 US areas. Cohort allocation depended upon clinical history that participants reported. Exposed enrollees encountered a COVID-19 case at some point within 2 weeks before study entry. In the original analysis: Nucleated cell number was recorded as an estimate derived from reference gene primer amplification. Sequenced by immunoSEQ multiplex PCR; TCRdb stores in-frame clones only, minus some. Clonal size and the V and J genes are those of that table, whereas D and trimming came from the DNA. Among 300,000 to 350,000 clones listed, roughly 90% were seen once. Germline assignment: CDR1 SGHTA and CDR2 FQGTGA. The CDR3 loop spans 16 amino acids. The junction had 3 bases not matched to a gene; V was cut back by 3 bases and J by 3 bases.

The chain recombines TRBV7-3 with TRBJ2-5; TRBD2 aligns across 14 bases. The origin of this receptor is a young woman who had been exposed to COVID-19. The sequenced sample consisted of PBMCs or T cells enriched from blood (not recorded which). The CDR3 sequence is CASSLGLAGAKETQYF. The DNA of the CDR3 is TGTGCCAGCAGCTTGGGACTAGCGGGGGCCAAAGAGACCCAGTACTTC.